A single sample gave rise to the 14 T cell receptor beta chains below, sequenced in a study of Tregs in tolerant kidney transplant recipients. Clones were sequenced by immunoSEQ multiplex PCR, and TCRdb holds only the in-frame ones, with some missing. The sample yields more than 90,000 clones, roughly nine tenths seen once. What was sequenced was CD4+ T cells from blood. Every receptor here comes from a human donor in good health.

The J gene is TRBJ1-1, the V gene TRBV19, with D uncertain. CDR3 length: 18 amino acids. From germline, CDR1 is LNHDA and CDR2 SQIVND (reference sequence). Trimming shortened V by 0 bases and J by 1 base, and 18 bases separated the two germline ends. CDR3 region: CASSIDGGSKLGNTEAFF. The CDR3 DNA reads TGTGCCAGTAGTATAGATGGAGGGTCCAAGCTAGGGAACACTGAAGCTTTCTTT.

The chain carries TRBV7-8 and TRBJ1-3; D remains unclear. CDR1 SGHVS and CDR2 FQNEAQ come from the germline V gene. Trimming shortened V by 1 base and J by 10 bases, and 8 bases separated the two germline ends. CDR3 length equals 12 residues. As DNA, the CDR3 is TGTGCCAGCAGCTTAGACGTGGGGACCATATATTTT. The encoded protein is CASSLDVGTIYF.

The chain uses TRBV6-1 and TRBJ1-4; a weak D match, TRBD1 (5 bases). The CDR3 is 13 residues long. V lost 7 bases, J lost 4 bases, and 10 bases lay in between. Per germline, CDR1 MNHNS and CDR2 SASEGT. For the CDR3, the DNA is TGTGCCAGCACGAGGGACTATAATGAAAAACTGTTTTTT. This sequence encodes CASTRDYNEKLFF.

This clone was observed a few times. The CDR3 nucleotides are TGTGCCAGCAGCCAGACGACAGGGGGCTCGGTGGCTTTCTTT. It encodes CASSQTTGGSVAFF. This chain connects TRBV14 to TRBJ1-1; 10 bases fit TRBD1. J lost 11 bases, V lost 3 bases, and 9 bases had no gene match. From germline, CDR1 is SGHDN and CDR2 FVKESK. The CDR3 runs 14 residues.

The chain uses TRBV30 and TRBJ2-7, with TRBD2 as a possible D gene (7 bases). From germline, CDR1 is GTSNPN and CDR2 SVGIG (reference sequence). Trimming cost V 3 bases and J 1 base, with 13 bases left between them. The CDR3 runs to 14 residues. The CDR3 DNA follows: TGTGCCTGGAGCGGAGGGAGGGGGTCCTACGAGCAGTACTTC. Protein product: CAWSGGRGSYEQYF. The full variable domain, with the rest looked up from reference TRBV30 and TRBJ2-7, is SQTIHQWPATLVQPVGSPLSLECTVEGTSNPNLYWYRQAAGRGLQLLFYSVGIGQISSEVPQNLSASRPQDRQFILSSKKLLLSDSGFYLCAWSGGRGSYEQYFGPGTRLTVT.

V usage is TRBV14 and J usage is TRBJ2-2, with 9 bases that match TRBD2. Germline V CDR1 and CDR2: SGHDN, FVKESK. CDR3 length: 16 residues. Trimming cost V 1 base and J 2 bases; bases outside gene matches: 2. In DNA, the CDR3 is TGTGCCAGCAGCCAAGTAGCGGGAGTTAACACCGGGGAGCTGTTTTTT. Amino acid sequence: CASSQVAGVNTGELFF.

The chain couples TRBV27 to TRBJ2-3; a weak D match, TRBD2 (6 bases). The CDR3 extends over 12 amino acids. Germline values: CDR1 MNHEY, CDR2 SMNVEV (reference sequence). V was clipped by 6 bases and J by 4 bases, with 8 bases between them. The CDR3 sequence is CASRRLADTQYF. DNA for the CDR3: TGTGCCAGCAGACGACTAGCAGATACGCAGTATTTT.

This rearrangement joins TRBV5-5 to TRBJ1-6; D gene uncertain. Trimming left V 6 bases short and J 7 bases short, with 17 bases between. This CDR3 has 15 residues. The germline CDR1 and CDR2 sequences are SGHKS and YYEKEE (reference sequence). CDR3: CASTSWAGPNSPLHF. CDR3 nucleotides: TGTGCCAGCACCTCCTGGGCCGGCCCCAATTCACCCCTCCACTTT.

The chain uses TRBV9 and TRBJ1-4, with unresolved D. Germline lookup yields CDR1 SGDLS and CDR2 YYNGEE. Deletions cut 4 bases from V and 7 bases from J, with 11 bases between. The CDR3 is 13 residues long. The CDR3 reads CASSPPQVEKLFF. CDR3 nucleotide sequence: TGTGCCAGCAGCCCCCCCCAGGTTGAAAAACTGTTTTTT.

The rearrangement links TRBV21-1 to TRBJ2-1; the D call TRBD2 from the table was never checked on the DNA. TRBV21-1 is a pseudogene segment. This CDR3 region has 17 residues. The CDR3 nucleotides are TGTGCCAGCAGCAAAGCGCTTCGACTAGCGGGGGGTAATGAGCAGTTCTTC. It is translated as CASSKALRLAGGNEQFF.

The gene calls are TRBV6-5 and TRBJ2-7; TRBD2 aligns across 8 bases. Germline CDR1 reads MNHEY; CDR2 reads SVGAGI. Trimming cost V 11 bases and J 0 bases; bases outside gene matches: 6. CDR3 size: 13 residues. The CDR3 reads CAAKLAGSYEQYF. Written as DNA, the CDR3 is TGTGCCGCAAAGCTAGCGGGCTCCTACGAGCAGTACTTC.

The rearrangement links TRBV7-6 to TRBJ2-7; D is unclear. Germline V gene data show CDR1 as SGHVS and CDR2 as FNYEAQ. Trimming cost V 5 bases and J 0 bases, with 11 bases left between them. The CDR3 sequence is 14 residues long. The chain's CDR3 is CASSPRLSSYEQYF. The CDR3 bases are TGTGCCAGCAGCCCACGTCTCAGCTCCTACGAGCAGTACTTC. Full variable domain (outside the CDR3, taken from reference TRBV7-6 and TRBJ2-7): GAGVSQSPRYKVTKRGQDVALRCDPISGHVSLYWYRQALGQGPEFLTYFNYEAQQDKSGLPNDRFSAERPEGSISTLTIQRTEQRDSAMYRCASSPRLSSYEQYFGPGTRLTVT.

V is TRBV5-1 and J is TRBJ1-2; 9 nucleotides align to TRBD1. The CDR3 has 15 residues. V lost 2 bases and J lost 3; bases outside the gene matches: 5. The germline CDR1 and CDR2 sequences are SGHRS and YFSETQ. The CDR3 DNA is TGCGCCAGCAGCTTAGTATGGACAGGGGACTATGGCTACACCTTC. Translating it yields CASSLVWTGDYGYTF. Together with reference TRBV5-1 and TRBJ1-2, the CDR3 gives the full variable domain: KAGVTQTPRYLIKTRGQQVTLSCSPISGHRSVSWYQQTPGQGLQFLFEYFSETQRNKGNFPGRFSGRQFSNSRSEMNVSTLELGDSALYLCASSLVWTGDYGYTFGSGTRLTVV.

The chain uses TRBV19 and TRBJ2-5; no clear D gene. CDR1 and CDR2 (germline): LNHDA, SQIVND (reference sequence). Trimming took 5 bases from V and 3 from J, leaving 13 bases between them. The CDR3 contains 14 residues. The CDR3 sequence: CASSSRNFEETQYF. CDR3 sequence (DNA): TGTGCCAGTAGTTCCCGTAACTTCGAAGAGACCCAGTACTTC.